The T cell receptor (beta chain) under discussion was sequenced for a study of early T cells in non-severe SARS-CoV-2 infection. Study-wide results and caveats: VDJdb-based matching was biased toward anti-spike CD8 responses and missed private and CD4 specificities.

This clonotype was counted ten times or more. Its specificity is not known. Unique molecular identifiers tagged individual cDNA molecules. Each CDR3 protein is one row after TCRdb ran MiXCR on the 5' RACE reads. Among some 30,000 distinct CDR3 sequences listed, approximately 6% were seen once. The germline CDR1 and CDR2 sequences are MNHEY and SVGEGT. V lost 6 bases and J 2 bases, leaving 14 bases between the germline ends. The length of the CDR3 is 15 residues. J is TRBJ1-5 and V is TRBV6-2 or TRBV6-3; no clear D. Sequencing input: whole blood. The clonotype was recovered from an adult who was a healthcare worker with PCR-confirmed SARS-CoV-2 infection or an uninfected control (not recorded which). CDR3 protein: CASRPRAGGNQPQHF. The CDR3 DNA reads TGTGCCAGCAGGCCCCGGGCCGGGGGCAATCAGCCCCAGCATTTT.